This TCR beta chain stems from a study of regulatory T cells in long-lasting Graves disease (dated by TCRdb to 2020 to 2022). Regarding the research as a whole: Newly diagnosed Graves' disease patients had taken antithyroid drugs for less than 3 months. Peripheral blood TCR sequencing and RNA sequencing compared persistent Graves' disease patients with newly diagnosed Graves' disease patients. TCR sequencing covered roughly 13 persistent and roughly 20 newly diagnosed Graves' disease patients, around 35 samples in total. The study took place in China and was registered as a clinical trial. Points the paper makes about the study in general: Compared with newly diagnosed patients, persistent Graves' disease patients had lower TCR Shannon entropy and fewer highly expanded clones, which suggests clonal expansion. TRBV28, TRBJ1-2 and TRBJ2-5 were preferentially used in persistent disease, while TRBV20-1 and TRBJ2-1 were favored in newly diagnosed disease. Only the TCR beta chain was sequenced and analyzed. Only peripheral blood was studied, because thyroid tissue, the primary lesion, was inaccessible. The authors acknowledged the small sample size as a limitation that may reduce accuracy. Patients with persistent disease shared more public clonotypes (approximately 2,500) than newly diagnosed patients did (more than 900).

Interpreted using the paper, the time point label stands for: newly diagnosed GD, antithyroid drugs for less than 3 months. For both TCR sequencing and RNA sequencing, RNA was extracted from PBMCs in TRIzol. Graves' disease was diagnosed according to American Thyroid Association guidelines. The patients came from an endocrinology department in Xi'an, China. From each patient, approximately 9.9 milliliters of peripheral blood was collected into an EDTA anticoagulant tube. Ficoll Paque Plus density gradient separation was used to isolate PBMCs, and no further T cell sorting was done. An Agilent 2100 Bioanalyzer and agarose gel were used to check RNA quality, while a NanoDrop 2000 measured RNA concentration. Per the germline V gene, SGHRS is the CDR1 and YFSETQ is the CDR2. The CDR3 goes from the cysteine to the phenylalanine over 16 residues. CDR3 DNA is the only sequence kept; it has 48 bases, read in frame from the first base. Trimming at the junction amounts to 4 bases on V and 4 bases on J, and the germline ends lie 20 bases apart.

This clonotype has only a few counts. The clone's antigen remains unknown. Base qualities are not at hand, and no much larger clone is one base apart. Libraries were built with multiplex PCR. Reads for this sample came from an Illumina HiSeq 4000. iRepertoire HTBI primers and Arm-PCR amplification of CDR3 regions were used to construct TCR beta libraries. Gel purification was performed on PCR products prior to sequencing. The authors' analysis ran thus. Across samples, fewer than 70 TRBV and 14 TRBJ segments were identified and used for gene usage analysis of CDR3 amino acid clonotypes. COPE and FqMerger were used to merge the filtered high-quality paired reads into contigs. Contigs were aligned with BLAST to IMGT TRBV, TRBD and TRBJ reference genes, and CDR3 was defined per IMGT. Clonotypes above 0.1% frequency were classified as highly expanded clones. Repertoire diversity was measured by Shannon entropy, and V-J evenness by the Gini coefficient. A clonotype was considered public if more than one individual shared it. TCRdb reran the public reads through fastp at Q25 and MiXCR, keeping productive beta chains. Identical CDR3 protein sequences are pooled into one entry, listed with their most common genes and DNA. The V and J calls shown here were made by TCRdb, not taken from the authors' results. The sample includes 500,000 or so distinct CDR3 sequences, with about 15% observed a single time. Of the sample, just under 25% falls within the top ten clones.

The same specimen was also included in a second study, on T cells in Graves' hyperthyroidism and ophthalmopathy. As the second paper documents: A patient counted as having stable Graves' hyperthyroidism if no progression to ophthalmopathy occurred over 18 months of follow-up. The hyperthyroidism patients were between 18 and 65 years old and newly diagnosed, with a disease duration of less than 2 months. Patients with uncontrolled infections, other autoimmune diseases, pregnancy or lactation were excluded. Clinical symptoms, serum thyroxine and TRAb, thyroid ultrasound, and orbital computed tomography formed the basis for the diagnoses. A first-round RT-PCR of the TCR CDR3 used the HTBI primer set with the Qiagen OneStep RT-PCR kit. Most expanded thyroid clonotypes (frequency above 0.001) were also detected in blood, suggesting blood repertoires may reflect thyroid immune responses. A model built on a 13 V-J signature distinguished ophthalmopathy from stable hyperthyroidism, reaching over 85% sensitivity and 81% to 83% specificity in cross-validation and 80%/75% in testing. In validation, progression to ophthalmopathy was predicted by the model with 55% to 71% sensitivity and roughly 76% specificity, a median of around 6.5 months before onset. To identify distinguishing TCR V-J signatures, a discovery cohort of some 99 patients was used, comprising 43 with Graves' ophthalmopathy and 55 to 65 with stable Graves' hyperthyroidism. Prospective prediction of ophthalmopathy was tested in an independent validation cohort of some 20 hyperthyroidism patients and 17 patients who later progressed to ophthalmopathy. The roughly 94 discovery patients were randomly split 7:3 into training and test sets. Thyroid tissue and blood T-cell repertoires from more than five Graves' hyperthyroidism patients were also compared in the study. After blood sampling, hyperthyroidism patients were treated with methimazole at a starting dose of 30 mg daily, and ophthalmopathy patients were treated with high-dose intravenous methylprednisolone. The libraries were constructed in a second round of multiplex PCR and then size-selected and purified. The libraries were sequenced on an Illumina HiSeq2000 using paired-end 100 bp reads. SOAPnuke was used to process the raw data, removing reads that contained adapters or uncalled bases, had a mean Phred below 15, or lacked an exact match to the constant primer or identifier. COPE v1.2.5 was used to merge the high-quality paired reads, and each unique nucleotide sequence was defined as a clonotype. MiTCR v1.1 was used to align the clonotypes against IMGT TRBV, TRBD and TRBJ reference segments. The analysis was restricted to V-J combinations with a frequency above 0.0001, which together covered roughly 99% of the repertoires. The TCS score was defined as F50 (clonal expansion) divided by E x V (chaos), with BLOSUM62-based TCRdist calculated between CDR3 peptides within each V-J. Welch's t-statistics and random forest reduced fewer than 600 V-J features to 10 to 15, which were used in a naive Bayes classifier (R e1071). No statistical method was used to set the sample size in advance, and investigators knew the group allocation. TCR Vbeta CDR3 sequencing of roughly 140 peripheral blood samples (fewer than 45 ophthalmopathy, over 70 hyperthyroidism and about 17 progressor patients) is reported in the paper.

The sample here was peripheral blood mononuclear cells (PBMCs), taken at new diagnosis, from a patient treated with antithyroid drugs. The sequence was collected from a woman aged 40-65 years with Graves disease. Donor details come from another sample of the same person, matched by shared clones. This receptor chain uses TRBV5-1 and TRBJ1-1; a tentative D match to TRBD1 spans 5 bases. Read as DNA, the sequence is TGCGCCAGCAGCCCGGGAGTGGGCCGGGGGGGCACTGAAGCTTTCTTT. Its amino acids are CASSPGVGRGGTEAFF.